One T cell receptor beta chain is described in this entry. The sample originates from a study of blood T cell repertoires in COVID-19. Sequencing used immunoSEQ multiplex PCR; TCRdb keeps in-frame clones, though not all of them. This table holds about 360,000 clones, over 75% found once. Germline CDR1 SEHNR, CDR2 FQNEAQ (reference sequence). Trimming shortened V by 8 bases and J by 0 bases, and 5 bases separated the two germline ends. CDR3 length: 13 residues. This chain connects TRBV7-9 to TRBJ1-6; no clear D gene. The origin of this receptor is a man between 25 and 39 years old who had recovered from COVID-19. The sequencing sample was made of PBMCs or T cells enriched from blood (not recorded which). CDR3 residues: CASGSSYNSPLHF. The DNA of the CDR3 is TGTGCCAGCGGGAGCTCCTATAATTCACCCCTCCACTTT.